This is a list of T cell receptor beta chains from one sample in a study of beta chain features in type 1 diabetes. Method: immunoSEQ multiplex PCR; TCRdb's copy keeps in-frame clones and lacks some. The sample lists some 640,000 clones, around 15% seen once, with approximately 0.039% in the top ten. The source material was naive CD4+ T cells from blood. Receptor source: a man younger than 35 with type 1 diabetes. CDR3s include the opening cysteine and the closing phenylalanine or tryptophan. D genes are given only for firm matches. Clone size is shown for a subset of rows, as once, few, many or a class of expanded clone.

v_gene	j_gene	abundance	d_gene	CDR3aa	CDR3nt
TRBV5-4	TRBJ2-5	few	.	CASSSGQLAETQYF	TGTGCCAGCAGCTCCGGACAGCTTGCGGAGACCCAGTACTTC
TRBV4-3	TRBJ2-6	few	.	CASSQELLDGQFFLSGANVLTF	TGCGCCAGCAGCCAAGAACTACTTGACGGACAGTTTTTTTTGTCTGGGGCCAACGTCCTGACTTTC
TRBV27	TRBJ2-3	.	TRBD2	CASSLHGRASGVDTQYF	TGTGCCAGCAGTTTACACGGCCGGGCTAGCGGGGTGGATACGCAGTATTTT
TRBV7-2	TRBJ1-2	few	TRBD1	CASSLGQGYGYTF	TGTGCCAGCAGCCTGGGACAGGGCTATGGCTACACCTTC
TRBV18	TRBJ2-3	.	TRBD2	CASSSKTSGSTDTQYF	TGTGCCAGCTCATCAAAGACTAGCGGAAGCACAGATACGCAGTATTTT
TRBV30	TRBJ1-3	.	.	CAWEQGSGNTIYF	TGTGCCTGGGAACAGGGATCTGGAAACACCATATATTTT
TRBV9	TRBJ1-2	.	TRBD1	CASSVEGQGSYGYTF	TGTGCCAGCAGCGTAGAAGGACAGGGATCTTATGGCTACACCTTC
TRBV4-3	TRBJ1-6	few	.	CASSQEVENSPLHF	TGCGCCAGCAGCCAAGAAGTTGAGAATTCACCCCTCCACTTT
TRBV30	TRBJ2-7	few	.	CAWSVLSGEQYF	TGTGCCTGGAGTGTACTCAGCGGCGAGCAGTACTTC
TRBV27	TRBJ1-5	.	TRBD1	CATSDRDNQPQHF	TGTGCCACCTCGGACAGGGACAATCAGCCCCAGCATTTT
TRBV5-1	TRBJ2-5	.	.	CASSLSRETQYF	TGCGCCAGCAGCTTATCTAGAGAGACCCAGTACTTC
TRBV10-2	TRBJ2-7	few	.	CASRPSSSYEQYF	TGCGCCAGCAGGCCTAGCAGCTCCTACGAGCAGTACTTC
TRBV7-7	TRBJ2-2	.	TRBD2	CASSPWTSGRSTGELFF	TGTGCTAGCAGCCCCTGGACTAGCGGGAGGTCCACCGGGGAGCTGTTTTTT
TRBV29-1	TRBJ1-4	.	TRBD1	CRSDRESEKLFF	TGCAGGTCGGACAGGGAAAGCGAAAAACTGTTTTTT
TRBV30	TRBJ2-5	.	.	CAWSRGYQETQYF	TGTGCCTGGAGTCGGGGATACCAAGAGACCCAGTACTTC
TRBV5-6	TRBJ1-5	once	.	CASSLVSGGPQHF	TGTGCCAGCAGCTTGGTTTCCGGAGGGCCCCAGCATTTT
TRBV13	TRBJ2-7	.	TRBD2	CASSLMGGYEQYF	TGTGCCAGCAGCTTAATGGGGGGGTACGAGCAGTACTTC
TRBV6-1	TRBJ2-7	.	TRBD1	CATGQGVEQYF	TGTGCCACGGGACAGGGAGTCGAGCAGTACTTC
TRBV7-3	TRBJ2-4	few	.	CASSPPGGAKNIQYF	TGTGCCAGCAGCCCCCCTGGGGGAGCCAAAAACATTCAGTACTTC
TRBV28	TRBJ2-5	few	.	CASSTPGTAQETQYF	TGTGCCAGCAGCACCCCCGGGACGGCCCAAGAGACCCAGTACTTC
TRBV4-2	TRBJ2-7	.	.	CASSQDRSVEQYF	TGTGCCAGCAGCCAAGATCGATCAGTGGAGCAGTACTTC
TRBV4-2	TRBJ2-7	few	TRBD2	CATRGGASYEQYF	TGTGCCACCCGGGGGGGGGCCTCCTACGAGCAGTACTTC
TRBV18	TRBJ1-3	.	.	CASSPNRESSGNTIYF	TGTGCCAGCTCACCAAACAGGGAAAGCTCTGGAAACACCATATATTTT
TRBV20-1	TRBJ2-3	few	.	CSARGSDTQYF	TGCAGTGCTAGGGGCTCAGATACGCAGTATTTT
TRBV11-3	TRBJ1-1	.	.	CASSLGPGENTEAFF	TGTGCCAGCAGCTTAGGCCCAGGTGAGAACACTGAAGCTTTCTTT
TRBV30	TRBJ2-1	few	.	CAWILTGTGTYNEQFF	TGTGCCTGGATCCTAACCGGGACCGGTACCTACAATGAGCAGTTCTTC
TRBV6-5	TRBJ2-3	few	TRBD2	CASSWTSGEAQDTQYF	TGTGCCAGCAGTTGGACTAGCGGGGAGGCCCAAGATACGCAGTATTTT
TRBV4-1	TRBJ1-1	few	.	CASRNPDRNTEAFF	TGCGCCAGCAGAAACCCGGACAGGAACACTGAAGCTTTCTTT
TRBV28	TRBJ2-7	.	TRBD1	CASFSGQGGYEQYF	TGTGCCAGCTTCTCCGGACAGGGCGGCTACGAGCAGTACTTC
TRBV6-6	TRBJ1-5	few	TRBD1	CASSPTGSNQPQHF	TGTGCCAGCAGCCCGACAGGGTCCAATCAGCCCCAGCATTTT
TRBV25-1	TRBJ1-2	few	.	CASSPTGVYGYTF	TGTGCCAGCAGCCCCACCGGGGTCTATGGCTACACCTTC
TRBV29-1	TRBJ1-1	few	.	CSAVQQTNTEAFF	TGCAGCGCCGTACAACAAACGAACACTGAAGCTTTCTTT
TRBV7-2	TRBJ1-4	few	.	CASSLAGKLFF	TGTGCCAGCAGCCTCGCCGGAAAACTGTTTTTT
TRBV5-4	TRBJ2-3	.	TRBD2	CASTKTSGSSDTQYF	TGTGCCAGCACTAAGACTAGCGGGAGTTCAGATACGCAGTATTTT
TRBV4-3	TRBJ1-2	few	TRBD1	CASSQGGTGNYGYTF	TGCGCCAGCAGCCAAGGCGGGACAGGGAACTATGGCTACACCTTC
TRBV30	TRBJ1-1	.	.	CAWSGGATEAFF	TGTGCCTGGAGTGGAGGAGCCACTGAAGCTTTCTTT
TRBV5-6	TRBJ2-1	few	.	CASSWGGGSHEQFF	TGTGCCAGCAGCTGGGGTGGGGGTTCACATGAGCAGTTCTTC
TRBV23-1	TRBJ1-1	few	.	CASPKGTVNTEAFF	TGCGCCAGCCCAAAGGGGACGGTGAACACTGAAGCTTTCTTT
TRBV27	TRBJ1-2	few	TRBD1	CASSQQPGQGVRYGYTF	TGTGCCAGCAGCCAACAACCGGGACAGGGGGTCCGGTATGGCTACACCTTC
TRBV27	TRBJ2-7	.	.	CASSLSSTYDPSYEQYF	TGTGCCAGCAGTTTATCTTCCACGTACGACCCATCCTACGAGCAGTACTTC
TRBV6-1	TRBJ1-2	few	.	CASSARRETYGYTF	TGTGCCAGCAGTGCCAGGCGGGAAACCTATGGCTACACCTTC
TRBV27	TRBJ2-7	.	TRBD2	CASSYVGLASSEQYF	TGTGCCAGCAGCTACGTAGGACTAGCATCTAGCGAGCAGTACTTC
TRBV7-9	TRBJ1-1	few	TRBD1	CASSLAWQGGTEAFF	TGTGCCAGCAGCTTAGCGTGGCAGGGGGGTACTGAAGCTTTCTTT
TRBV5-6	TRBJ2-3	.	TRBD2	CASSLARLAGADTQYF	TGTGCCAGCAGCTTGGCCAGGCTAGCGGGAGCAGATACGCAGTATTTT
TRBV4-1	TRBJ2-3	few	TRBD2	CASSRGSGGSDTQYF	TGCGCCAGCAGTCGGGGCAGCGGGGGGTCGGATACGCAGTATTTT
TRBV4-2	TRBJ1-2	.	.	CASSQDMAGEGYTF	TGTGCCAGCAGCCAAGATATGGCAGGGGAGGGCTACACCTTC
TRBV6-5	TRBJ2-7	few	TRBD1	CASSYQVGTAYEQYF	TGTGCCAGCAGTTACCAAGTCGGGACAGCCTACGAGCAGTACTTC
TRBV4-3	TRBJ2-7	few	.	CASSTDRSSYEQYF	TGCGCCAGCAGTACCGATCGGAGCTCCTACGAGCAGTACTTC
TRBV28	TRBJ1-2	few	TRBD1	CASSGQEDGYTF	TGTGCCAGCAGTGGACAGGAAGATGGCTACACCTTC
TRBV30	TRBJ1-2	few	.	CAWTPGHYGYTF	TGTGCCTGGACCCCAGGCCACTATGGCTACACCTTC
TRBV11-2	TRBJ2-3	.	.	CASSFGGVDTQYF	TGTGCCAGCAGCTTTGGCGGGGTTGATACGCAGTATTTT
TRBV30	TRBJ2-1	.	TRBD2	CAWSPGTNAYNEQFF	TGTGCCTGGTCCCCCGGGACTAACGCTTACAATGAGCAGTTCTTC
TRBV15	TRBJ2-7	.	.	CATSPSRTVSYEQYF	TGTGCCACCAGCCCCAGCAGGACCGTCTCCTACGAGCAGTACTTC